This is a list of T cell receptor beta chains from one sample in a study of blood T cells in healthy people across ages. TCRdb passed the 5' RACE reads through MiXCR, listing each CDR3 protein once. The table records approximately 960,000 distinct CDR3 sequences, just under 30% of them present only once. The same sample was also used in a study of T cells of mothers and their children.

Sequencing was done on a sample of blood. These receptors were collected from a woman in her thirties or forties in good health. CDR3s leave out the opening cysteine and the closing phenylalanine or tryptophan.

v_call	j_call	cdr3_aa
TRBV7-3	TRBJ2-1	ASSSLTDASEQF
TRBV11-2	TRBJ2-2	ASSLAQGYTGELF
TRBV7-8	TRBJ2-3	ASSLAPGTGGTDTQY
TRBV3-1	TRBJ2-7	AGSHAGFEQY
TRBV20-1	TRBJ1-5	SARGGHQPQH
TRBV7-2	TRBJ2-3	ASSCDRGQHTQY
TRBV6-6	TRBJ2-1	ASSSRPSSYNEQF
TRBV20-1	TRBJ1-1	SALKTQGYTEAF
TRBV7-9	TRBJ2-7	AGSPRIQSGKEKIYEQY
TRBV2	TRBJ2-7	ASSGRGASGGSYNEQY
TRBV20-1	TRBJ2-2	SARDGRLAGGPAGELF
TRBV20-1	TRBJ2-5	SARDSTGGNGETQY
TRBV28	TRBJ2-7	ASPAPGTFPYEQY
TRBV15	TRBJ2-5	ATSRDALAGGLGQETQY
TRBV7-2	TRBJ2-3	ASSFSGGTGDTQY
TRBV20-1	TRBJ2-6	SARDGVSGANVPT
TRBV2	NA	ASRRERTGSYNEQY
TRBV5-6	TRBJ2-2	ASSLAGPRDTGELF
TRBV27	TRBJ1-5	ASSTRTGIQPQH
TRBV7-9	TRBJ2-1	ASSVTSGGAYEQF
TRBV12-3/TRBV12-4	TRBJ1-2	ASTPGHRSSVGGYT
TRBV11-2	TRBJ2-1	ASSPFRQGPSYEQF
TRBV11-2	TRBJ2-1	ASSESPNEQF
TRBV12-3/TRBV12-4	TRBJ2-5	ASSTGQGLGETQY
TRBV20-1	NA	SARGSGGEGTQY
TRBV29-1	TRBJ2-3	SVRDREVDTQY
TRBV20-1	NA	SARFGLAGLGSYEQY
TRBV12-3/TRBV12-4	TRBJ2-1	ASSLGPGQGGNEQF
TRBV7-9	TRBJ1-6	ASRSPSGVDSPLH
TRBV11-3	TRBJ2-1	ASSLPGTGLDEQF
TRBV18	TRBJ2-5	ASSPVRIAQETQY
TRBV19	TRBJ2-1	ASSIPVRGSYNEQF
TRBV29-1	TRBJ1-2	SVESGYYGYT
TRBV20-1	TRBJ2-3	SGGGFTDTQY
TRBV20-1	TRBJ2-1	SARGTSGPSYNEQF
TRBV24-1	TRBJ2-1	ATQGYNNEQF
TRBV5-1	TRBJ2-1	ASSLQAGVSYNEQF
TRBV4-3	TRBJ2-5	ASSRGSGVEETQY
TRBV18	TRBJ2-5	ASSPLAQGGLSKETQY
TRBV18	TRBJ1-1	ASSLTGDFEAF
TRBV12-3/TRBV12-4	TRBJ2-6	ASSEGGLLANVLT
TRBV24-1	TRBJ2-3	ATSDPDGQRNTDTQY
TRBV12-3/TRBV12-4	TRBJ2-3	ASSSGGVLRNTQY
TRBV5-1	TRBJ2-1	ASSLAPSGGIEQF
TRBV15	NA	ATSRDRCEQY
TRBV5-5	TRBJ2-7	ASSFGSPSGYEQY
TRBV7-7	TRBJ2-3	ASSLASDSTDTQY
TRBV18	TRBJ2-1	ASSLENLGSDEQF
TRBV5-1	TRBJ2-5	ASSLAGLANYNEQY
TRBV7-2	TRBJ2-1	ASSDRTSGYNEQF
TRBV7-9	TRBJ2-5	ASSLASETQY
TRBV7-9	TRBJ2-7	ASSLTIDSHEQY
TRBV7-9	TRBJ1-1	ASSLGSGQGPF
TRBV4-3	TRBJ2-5	ASSQDWASGGLQETQY
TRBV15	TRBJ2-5	ATSRGTLQETQY
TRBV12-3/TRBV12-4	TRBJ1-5	ASSVRENQPQH